The entry below describes one T cell receptor beta chain. Its antigen is still unknown. The data were obtained in a study of post-analysis software for immune sequencing data. Whole-study context: As for disease course, relapsing-remitting, secondary progressive and progressive-relapsing multiple sclerosis were all included. Study findings and constraints: Comparison of patients with controls showed 5 or 6 TRBV segments more frequent in patients, TRBV5-6, TRBV5-1 and TRBV20-1 among them. Diversity measured as normalized Chao1 was significantly lower in multiple sclerosis patients than in controls. Co-batched samples clustered tightly together by F measure.

The TCR beta cDNA libraries carried unique molecular identifiers. Roughly 0.5 million cDNA molecules were obtained from around 0.96 to 9.9 million T cells. Via MiXCR, TCRdb re-called the PCR reads, giving one row per CDR3 protein. Of roughly 800,000 distinct CDR3 sequences listed, about half were seen once; the top ten hold around 4.7%. Trimming shortened V by 0 bases and J by 9 bases, and 3 bases separated the two germline ends. This CDR3 has 10 residues. Per the germline V gene, CDR1 is GTSNPN and CDR2 is SVGIG (reference sequence). The receptor's source is a girl aged 5-17 years with multiple sclerosis. This rearrangement joins TRBV30 to TRBJ2-1; D is ambiguous. The sequenced sample was blood. The CDR3 nucleotides are TGTGCCTGGAGTGTCGTTGAGCAGTTCTTC. Translation gives CAWSVVEQFF.